These 7 T cell receptor beta chains share one sample of origin, sequenced in a study of blood T cell repertoires in COVID-19. TCRdb keeps only in-frame clones here, not all; method: immunoSEQ multiplex PCR. The repertoire includes about 20,000 clones, more than 85% of them detected once, and approximately 7% sits in the top ten. Sequencing used peripheral blood. All receptors derive from a man in his 70s with active COVID-19.

The sample holds one count of this clone. The chain employs TRBV6-1 and TRBJ2-1; TRBD2 matches 14 bases. Germline CDR1 reads MNHNS; CDR2 reads SASEGT. J lost 12 bases, V lost 3 bases, and 10 bases had no gene match. This CDR3 has 16 residues. This CDR3 reads CASSEQGTSGGFGQFF. The CDR3 DNA reads TGTGCCAGCAGTGAGCAGGGGACTAGCGGGGGTTTCGGGCAGTTCTTC.

The chain employs TRBV14 and TRBJ2-7; TRBD2 matches at 9 bases. V lost 1 base and J lost 5; bases outside the gene matches: 6. This CDR3 region has 15 residues. The germline V gene has CDR1 SGHDN and CDR2 FVKESK. The CDR3 protein is CASSQGGLAFHEQYF. The CDR3 DNA reads TGTGCCAGCAGCCAAGGGGGACTAGCTTTTCACGAGCAGTACTTC.

The chain employs TRBV9 and TRBJ2-7; 7 bases are shared with TRBD1. CDR3 length: 17 amino acids. With 4 bases clipped from V and 1 base from J, the junction kept 14 bases outside the gene matches. Per the germline V gene, CDR1 is SGDLS and CDR2 is YYNGEE. DNA of the CDR3: TGTGCCAGCAGCTTCGGGACAGAACCCGAGGGATCCTACGAGCAGTACTTC. This translates into CASSFGTEPEGSYEQYF.

Regarding this clone: Relative to the germline gene, one junction end is altered; a read error may explain this. The chain combines TRBV28 with TRBJ1-1; D ambiguous. This CDR3 is 15 amino acids long. CDR1 is MDHEN, CDR2 SYDVKM, per germline. The DNA of the CDR3 is TGTGCCAGCAGTTTATATATGAGGGAGAACTCTGAAGCTTTCTTT. Residues: CASSLYMRENSEAFF.

V usage is TRBV19 and J usage is TRBJ2-1; 7 nucleotides align to TRBD2. Germline V gives CDR1 LNHDA, CDR2 SQIVND (reference sequence). Trimming took 1 base from V and 8 from J; bases not matched to a gene: 2. CDR3 length equals 13 residues. CDR3 sequence: CASSIGLAYEQFF. The CDR3 DNA is TGTGCCAGTAGTATAGGACTAGCCTATGAGCAGTTCTTC.

The gene calls are TRBV7-9 and TRBJ1-2; 11 nucleotides align to TRBD1. Germline V gene lookup returns CDR1 SEHNR and CDR2 FQNEAQ (reference sequence). The CDR3 loop spans 15 amino acids. V was pared by 4 bases and J by 2 bases, with 3 bases of the junction left unmatched. The CDR3 loop is CASSSGTGGNYGYTF. CDR3 nucleotides: TGTGCCAGCAGCTCTGGGACAGGGGGAAACTATGGCTACACCTTC.

The gene calls are TRBV28 and TRBJ1-3; TRBD1 is a possible D gene (5 bases). Germline-derived CDR1 and CDR2 are MDHEN and SYDVKM. CDR3 length: 12 amino acids. The germline V and J ends were trimmed by 8 bases and 8 bases, with 13 bases remaining between them. Here the CDR3 DNA reads TGTGCCAGCCGTCAGGGCTGGGACACCATATATTTT. Amino acids: CASRQGWDTIYF.